The rows below give T cell receptor beta chains drawn from one sample of a study of T-cell memory formation after mild COVID-19. TCRdb ran MiXCR on the 5' RACE reads and lists one entry per CDR3 protein. The table has more than 450,000 distinct CDR3 sequences, roughly 18% seen once. Specimen: PBMCs or a T cell subset sorted from them (not recorded which). The origin of the receptors is an adult woman who had mild COVID-19 (a few samples of this study predate the infection). Cell type and time point are not known. Each CDR3 is given with its conserved first and last residue. D genes are given only for firm matches. Size tells how often a clone was seen (once, few, many) or the class of an expanded clone, and some rows leave it out.

>TRBV4-1|TRBJ2-7|TRBD2|.
CASSPSPASGENYEQYF
TGCGCCAGCAGCCCCAGCCCTGCTAGCGGGGAGAACTACGAGCAGTACTTC
>TRBV5-6|TRBJ2-2|TRBD2|few
CASSWVGVTSGNTGELFF
TGTGCCAGCAGCTGGGTCGGGGTGACTAGCGGCAACACCGGGGAGCTGTTTTTT
>TRBV4-2|TRBJ2-1|.|few
CASSQETGLVANEQFF
TGTGCCAGCAGCCAAGAAACAGGGTTAGTGGCCAATGAGCAGTTCTTC
>TRBV5-1|TRBJ2-3|TRBD2|once
CASNLAMGLAGEDTQYF
TGCGCCAGCAACTTGGCCATGGGACTAGCGGGAGAAGATACGCAGTATTTT
>TRBV12-3/TRBV12-4|TRBJ1-1|.|.
CASTLAGINTEAFF
TGTGCCAGCACCCTGGCAGGTATCAACACTGAAGCTTTCTTT
>TRBV25-1|TRBJ2-6|TRBD1|.
CASSDPFPRGTGVAGANVLTF
TGTGCCAGCAGTGACCCTTTTCCAAGAGGGACAGGGGTCGCTGGGGCCAACGTCCTGACTTTC
>TRBV29-1|TRBJ2-5|TRBD1|.
CSVEDSWRSGQGPRGEETQYF
TGCAGCGTTGAAGACTCGTGGCGATCGGGACAGGGGCCTCGAGGGGAGGAGACCCAGTACTTC
>TRBV5-6|TRBJ1-2|.|few
CASSPRLGSGYTF
TGTGCCAGCAGCCCAAGACTTGGGAGTGGCTACACCTTC
>TRBV12-3/TRBV12-4|TRBJ1-3|.|once
CASRDDSGNTIYF
TGTGCCAGCAGGGACGATTCTGGAAACACCATATATTTT
>TRBV10-3|TRBJ1-1|.|few
CAISQQGNTEAFF
TGTGCCATCAGCCAACAGGGAAACACTGAAGCTTTCTTT
>TRBV6-2/TRBV6-3|TRBJ1-1|.|.
CASSSRTVVGTEAFF
TGTGCCAGCAGCTCCCGGACGGTGGTGGGCACTGAAGCTTTCTTT
>TRBV4-2|TRBJ2-1|TRBD1|.
CASSPEGTGGGFFEQFF
TGTGCCAGCAGCCCCGAGGGGACAGGGGGTGGATTCTTTGAGCAGTTCTTC
>TRBV6-2/TRBV6-3|TRBJ2-7|.|few
CASIRVGRSGYEQYF
TGTGCCAGCATTCGGGTTGGGAGGTCAGGCTACGAGCAGTACTTC
>TRBV6-5|TRBJ1-1|TRBD1|.
CASSYSRGLGNTEAFF
TGTGCCAGCAGTTACTCCAGGGGGCTAGGGAACACTGAAGCTTTCTTT